Each of the 28 T cell receptor beta chains below was sequenced from the same sample in a study of T-cell reconstitution after alpha-beta-depleted transplantation in children. The library targeted TCRbeta and was prepared with unique molecular identifiers. TCRdb re-called the PCR reads through MiXCR, storing one row per CDR3 protein. Seen here are roughly 500,000 distinct CDR3 sequences, around a third observed once, and the top ten hold around 2.4%. The sequencing used PBMCs from the stem cell graft donor, collected from the stem cell graft. These receptors all come from a human donor who donated a stem cell graft to a child with aplastic anemia.

V and J are TRBV21-1 and TRBJ2-7; TRBD1, the table's D call, lacks a check against the DNA. TRBV21-1 is deemed a pseudogene. The CDR3 sequence is 16 residues long. This CDR3 is CASSKARTGKPKEQYF. CDR3 DNA sequence: TGTGCCAGCAGCAAAGCTAGGACAGGGAAGCCGAAAGAGCAGTACTTC.

This CDR3 is CATSDLSPHNEGANVLTF. CDR3 DNA sequence: TGTGCCACCAGTGATCTAAGTCCCCACAATGAAGGGGCCAACGTCCTGACTTTC. The genes are TRBV24-1 and TRBJ2-6; D not resolved. The CDR3 contains 18 residues. CDR1 and CDR2 (germline): KGHDR, SFDVKD. V dropped 3 bases and J dropped 4 bases, with 18 bases sitting between them.

In this sample, this clonotype turned up a few times. The chain combines TRBV15 with TRBJ2-1, with D perhaps assigned TRBD1 or TRBD2 (5 bases each). The CDR3 spans 15 residues. V gave up 3 bases and J gave up 9 bases, with 18 bases separating them. Germline V gives CDR1 LNHNV, CDR2 YYDKDF (reference sequence). Written as DNA, the CDR3 is TGTGCCACCAGCAGGGTACTAGTCGGGCAGGGTGAGCAGTTCTTC. Translated, it gives CATSRVLVGQGEQFF.

This sequence joins TRBV25-1 and TRBJ1-5, with 9 nucleotides matching TRBD1. Germline values: CDR1 MGHDK, CDR2 SYGVNS. This CDR3 comprises 15 residues. V lost 5 bases, J lost 2 bases, and 4 bases stayed unmatched. The CDR3 loop reads CASSTGGAGNQPQHF. The CDR3 DNA follows: TGTGCCAGCAGTACAGGGGGCGCGGGCAATCAGCCCCAGCATTTT.

The genes are TRBV7-2 and TRBJ1-1; 9 nucleotides align to TRBD1. The germline CDR1 and CDR2 sequences are SGHTA and FQGNSA. The trim removed 8 bases at V and 5 bases at J, leaving 6 bases unmatched. The CDR3 spans 13 residues. The CDR3 nucleotides read TGTGCCAGCGGCACGACAGGGGGGACTGAAGCTTTCTTT. Translated, it gives CASGTTGGTEAFF.

This clonotype turned up a few times. The chain combines TRBV29-1 with TRBJ2-3; no definite D call. The CDR3 totals 16 residues. Per the germline V gene, CDR1 is SQVTM and CDR2 is ANQGSEA. The V end was cut by 1 base, the J end by 0 bases, with 14 bases between. CDR3 DNA sequence: TGCAGCGTTGAAGGGTTAGCAGGTCCTAGCACAGATACGCAGTATTTT. Protein product: CSVEGLAGPSTDTQYF.

This clonotype turned up a few times. V gene TRBV30 combines with J gene TRBJ1-5, with TRBD1 as a possible D gene (5 bases). The CDR3 extends over 17 amino acids. Germline V gene lookup returns CDR1 GTSNPN and CDR2 SVGIG (reference sequence). Deletions cut 2 bases from V and 0 bases from J, with 17 bases between. In DNA, the CDR3 is TGTGCCTGGAGTCGGTCCCGGGGACCATATAGCAATCAGCCCCAGCATTTT. Its protein product is CAWSRSRGPYSNQPQHF.

The J gene is TRBJ2-6, the V gene TRBV19, with TRBD1 identical over 7 bases. The germline V gene encodes CDR1 LNHDA and CDR2 SQIVND (reference sequence). This CDR3 spans 17 amino acids. V lost 2 bases and J lost 0; bases outside the gene matches: 4. The CDR3 DNA reads TGTGCCAGTAGTATAATCCGGACAGGCTCTGGGGCCAACGTCCTGACTTTC. This sequence encodes CASSIIRTGSGANVLTF.

The V and J genes are TRBV7-7 and TRBJ2-1; 13 bases are a match to TRBD2. The junction had 15 bases not matched to a gene; V was cut back by 5 bases and J by 8 bases. In germline, CDR1 is SSHAT, CDR2 FNYEAQ (reference sequence). The CDR3 contains 18 residues. The CDR3 nucleotides are TGTGCCAGCAGCGCCAAGACTAGCGGGAGGCCAACCTGGGATGAGCAGTTCTTC. Translation gives CASSAKTSGRPTWDEQFF. Supplemented by reference TRBV7-7 and TRBJ2-1, the full variable domain reads GAGVSQSPRYKVTKRGQDVTLRCDPISSHATLYWYQQALGQGPEFLTYFNYEAQPDKSGLPSDRFSAERPEGSISTLTIQRTEQRDSAMYRCASSAKTSGRPTWDEQFFGPGTRLTVL.

The chain couples TRBV7-8 to TRBJ2-1, with D tentatively TRBD1 or TRBD2 (5 bases each). The CDR3 runs 19 residues. Germline CDR1 reads SGHVS; CDR2 reads FQNEAQ. V shed 5 bases and J shed 7 bases, with 30 bases lying between them. DNA of the CDR3: TGTGCCAGCAGCCCCGCAGGGTGGAGGCCTCAATTTAGAGGGAATGAGCAGTTCTTC. This sequence encodes CASSPAGWRPQFRGNEQFF.

The CDR3 DNA follows: TGTGCCAGCAGCATGACAGAAAACACTGAAGCTTTCTTT. Protein product: CASSMTENTEAFF. V gene TRBV5-5 combines with J gene TRBJ1-1; D might be TRBD1 (5 bases). Germline loops: CDR1 SGHKS, CDR2 YYEKEE (reference sequence). Trimming left V 4 bases short and J 2 bases short, with 9 bases between. This CDR3 comprises 13 residues.

This clonotype has a handful of counts. This CDR3 is CASSFYGTRYEQYV. DNA of the CDR3: TGTGCCAGCAGCTTCTATGGGACCCGCTACGAGCAGTACGTC. The rearrangement joins TRBV5-6 to TRBJ2-7; D may be TRBD1 or TRBD2 (5 bases each). Germline values: CDR1 SGHDT, CDR2 YYEEEE. The CDR3 has 14 residues. With 2 bases removed from V and 3 bases from J, the gap between germline ends came to 12 bases.

V and J are TRBV4-2 and TRBJ1-1, with a tentative D call TRBD1 (6 bases). This CDR3 comprises 15 residues. Trimming left V 1 base short and J 2 bases short, with 11 bases between. CDR1 and CDR2 from the germline V gene are LGHNA and YNFKEQ. The CDR3 sequence: CASSQAAGGNTEAFF. The CDR3 nucleotides are TGTGCCAGCAGCCAAGCTGCGGGGGGCAACACTGAAGCTTTCTTT.

CDR3 nucleotide sequence: TGTGCCAGCAGCTTGGTTCCAGGGAACAATGAGCAGTTCTTC. Protein: CASSLVPGNNEQFF. The chain recombines TRBV5-5 with TRBJ2-1, with TRBD1 as a possible D gene (5 bases). The germline CDR1 and CDR2 sequences are SGHKS and YYEKEE (reference sequence). The CDR3 covers 14 residues. Trimming removed 0 bases from V and 5 bases from J, with 9 bases in between.

The V and J genes are TRBV7-9 and TRBJ1-1; weak D call: TRBD1 (6 bases). V was cut by 8 bases and J by 6 bases, with 25 bases left in between. Germline V gives CDR1 SEHNR, CDR2 FQNEAQ (reference sequence). The CDR3 runs 16 residues. CDR3 bases: TGTGCCAGCGATACAGGGCGGGGGGGCAAAATCTCTGAAGCTTTCTTT. Its protein is CASDTGRGGKISEAFF.

The chain is built from TRBV7-9 and TRBJ2-5, with TRBD1 matching over 10 bases. The CDR3 totals 17 residues. Germline loops: CDR1 SEHNR, CDR2 FQNEAQ (reference sequence). J gave up 1 base and V 5 bases, and 10 bases lay outside the gene matches. CDR3 nucleotides: TGTGCCAGCAGCCCCGGGACAGGGGACCCCCCCCAAGAGACCCAGTACTTC. Translating it yields CASSPGTGDPPQETQYF.

The chain carries TRBV5-1 and TRBJ2-1, with TRBD2 matching 13 bases. Losses at the gene ends were 7 bases for V and 4 bases for J; bases not matched to a gene: 11. Germline V gene lookup returns CDR1 SGHRS and CDR2 YFSETQ. The CDR3 has 17 residues. CDR3 DNA: TGCGCCAGCGCCGGGACAGAGGGACTAGCGGGGTACAATGAGCAGTTCTTC. Translating gives CASAGTEGLAGYNEQFF.

The chain combines TRBV5-6 with TRBJ2-3; TRBD1 matches 8 bases. The V gene's germline CDR1 is SGHDT and CDR2 YYEEEE. The J segment lost 5 bases and the V segment lost 3 bases, leaving 14 bases of the junction unmatched. The CDR3 covers 17 residues. In nucleotides, the CDR3 is TGTGCCAGCAGCTCGGGGACAGGTCTAGGGACACGAGATACGCAGTATTTT. It encodes CASSSGTGLGTRDTQYF.

This CDR3 reads CASSPRGERKLSNEQFF. In DNA, the CDR3 is TGTGCCAGCTCACCACGGGGGGAGCGGAAACTTTCCAATGAGCAGTTCTTC. V gene TRBV18 combines with J gene TRBJ2-1; possibly TRBD2 for D (6 bases). The V gene lost 1 base and the J gene lost 6 bases, with 19 bases spanning the gap. The CDR3 totals 17 residues. CDR1 and CDR2 from the germline V gene are KGHSH and LQKENI.

The CDR3 spells CSVYDHPAKNIQYF. CDR3 DNA: TGCAGCGTCTACGACCACCCGGCCAAAAACATTCAGTACTTC. The J gene is TRBJ2-4, the V gene TRBV29-1, with D hard to call. V lost 6 bases to trimming and J lost 1 base, with 13 bases between them. Germline lookup yields CDR1 SQVTM and CDR2 ANQGSEA. The CDR3 runs to 14 residues.

The CDR3 DNA sequence: TGCGCCAGCAGCCCGGGACTAGCGGCATACCTAGATACGCAGTATTTT. Its translation is CASSPGLAAYLDTQYF. This chain connects TRBV5-1 to TRBJ2-3; 11 bases fit TRBD2. CDR1 and CDR2 from the germline V gene are SGHRS and YFSETQ. The J segment lost 5 bases and the V segment lost 4 bases, leaving 9 bases of the junction unmatched. This CDR3 spans 16 amino acids.

The chain recombines TRBV29-1 with TRBJ1-2; D call uncertain. The V gene lost 0 bases and the J gene lost 8 bases, with 7 bases spanning the gap. Germline values: CDR1 SQVTM, CDR2 ANQGSEA. The CDR3 length is 11 residues. CDR3 sequence (DNA): TGCAGCGTTGAAGACAGAAGGGGCTACACCTTC. Amino acids: CSVEDRRGYTF.

V gene TRBV7-2 combines with J gene TRBJ1-6, with 10 bases aligning to TRBD1. Per germline, CDR1 SGHTA and CDR2 FQGNSA. Trimming took 5 bases from V and 9 from J; bases not matched to a gene: 7. This CDR3 spans 15 amino acids. The CDR3 here is CASSPWTGGRSPLHF. CDR3 DNA: TGTGCCAGCAGCCCTTGGACAGGGGGTCGTTCACCCCTCCACTTT.

This clonotype has only a few counts. The rearrangement joins TRBV20-1 to TRBJ2-1; D might be TRBD2 (5 bases). The CDR3 has 11 amino acids. Trimming left V 3 bases short and J 8 bases short, with 8 bases between. Germline V gene sequence: CDR1 DFQATT, CDR2 SNEGSKA (reference sequence). The CDR3 bases are TGCAGTGCTAGTCTGCGGGATGAGCAGTTCTTC. It translates to CSASLRDEQFF.

The V gene is TRBV10-2, the J gene TRBJ1-4; D might be TRBD1 (6 bases). CDR1 is WSHSY, CDR2 SAAADI, per germline. The germline V and J ends were trimmed by 10 bases and 8 bases, with 17 bases remaining between them. The CDR3 covers 13 residues. This CDR3 is CATSEGDWEKLFF. CDR3 nucleotide sequence: TGCGCCACGAGCGAGGGGGATTGGGAAAAACTGTTTTTT.

The chain has TRBV29-1 and TRBJ2-7; D is unresolved. Looked up from germline, CDR1 is SQVTM and CDR2 is ANQGSEA. This CDR3 region has 11 residues. V gave up 4 bases and J gave up 4 bases, with 8 bases separating them. The CDR3 spells CSVVLDYEQYV. CDR3 DNA sequence: TGCAGCGTTGTTCTAGATTACGAGCAGTACGTC.

V gene TRBV9 combines with J gene TRBJ2-6; tentatively, D is TRBD2 (5 bases). The CDR3 totals 17 residues. V dropped 6 bases and J dropped 0 bases, with 16 bases sitting between them. In germline, CDR1 is SGDLS, CDR2 YYNGEE. The CDR3 sequence is CASKEGHPNSGANVLTF. The CDR3 nucleotides are TGTGCCAGCAAAGAGGGCCACCCAAACTCTGGGGCCAACGTCCTGACTTTC.

This clonotype came up a few times. This sequence joins TRBV20-1 and TRBJ1-2, with 8 bases identical to TRBD1. The V segment lost 7 bases and the J segment 5 bases; nucleotides outside the gene matches: 9. The germline CDR1 and CDR2 sequences are DFQATT and SNEGSKA (reference sequence). This CDR3 region has 13 residues. CDR3 sequence reads: CSDTGQGVYGYTF. The CDR3 nucleotides are TGCAGTGACACCGGACAGGGAGTTTATGGCTACACCTTC.